The present entry profiles one TCR beta chain with its context. No antigen is known for it. The sample originates from a study of radiotherapy plus CTLA-4 blockade in lung cancer. Study context: An objective response was seen in roughly 20% of patients, and disease control in 31%.

CDR1 and CDR2 (germline): SQVTM, ANQGSEA. The V segment lost 3 bases and the J segment 4 bases; nucleotides outside the gene matches: 7. The CDR3 has 15 amino acids. Sequencing used immunoSEQ multiplex PCR; TCRdb keeps in-frame clones, though not all of them. Here the sample spans some 96,000 clones, 70% to 90% being singletons. The study's findings and limits: Per reports, early blood T cell clone dynamics, plus interferon-beta, forecast response most strongly. TCR clones of tumor origin grew in blood after radiotherapy plus ipilimumab.

Ipilimumab-mediated CTLA-4 blockade plus focal radiation was given to patients having chemo-refractory metastatic non-small-cell lung cancer. This sample comprised peripheral blood, obtained from a patient treated with radiotherapy plus ipilimumab. The rearrangement links TRBV29-1 to TRBJ2-3, with 10 bases lining up with TRBD1. This TCR was sampled from a human donor with non-small cell lung cancer that progressed on radiotherapy plus ipilimumab. CDR3 sequence reads: CSVEATGGWSDTQYF. The CDR3 DNA reads TGCAGCGTTGAGGCGACAGGGGGCTGGTCAGATACGCAGTATTTT.